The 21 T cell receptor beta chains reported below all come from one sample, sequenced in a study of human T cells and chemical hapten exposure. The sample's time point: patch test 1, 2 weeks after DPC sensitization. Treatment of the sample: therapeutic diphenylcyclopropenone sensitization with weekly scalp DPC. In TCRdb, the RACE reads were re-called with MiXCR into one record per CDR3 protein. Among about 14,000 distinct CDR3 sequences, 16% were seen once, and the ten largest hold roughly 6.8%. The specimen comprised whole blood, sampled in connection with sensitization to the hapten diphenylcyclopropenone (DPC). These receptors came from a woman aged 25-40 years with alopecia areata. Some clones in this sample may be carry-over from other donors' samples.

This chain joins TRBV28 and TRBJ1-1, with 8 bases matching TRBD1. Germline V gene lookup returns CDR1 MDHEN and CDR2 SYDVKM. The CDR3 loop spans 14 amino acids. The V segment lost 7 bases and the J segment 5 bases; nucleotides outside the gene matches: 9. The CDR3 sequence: CASKPRTGRTEAFF. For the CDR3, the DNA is TGTGCCAGCAAACCACGGACAGGGCGAACTGAAGCTTTCTTT.

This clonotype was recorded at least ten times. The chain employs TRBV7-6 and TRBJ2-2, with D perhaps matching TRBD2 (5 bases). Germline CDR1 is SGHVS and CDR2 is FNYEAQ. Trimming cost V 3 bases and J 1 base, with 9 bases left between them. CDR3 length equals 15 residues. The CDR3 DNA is TGTGCCAGCAGCTTTTGGACTTTGAACACCGGGGAGCTGTTTTTT. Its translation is CASSFWTLNTGELFF.

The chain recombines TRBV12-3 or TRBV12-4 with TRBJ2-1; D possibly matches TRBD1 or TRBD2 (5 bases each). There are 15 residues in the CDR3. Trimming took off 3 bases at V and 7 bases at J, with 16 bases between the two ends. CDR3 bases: TGTGCCAGCAGTTTGGGGACCCCTTGGGGGAATGAGCAGTTCTTC. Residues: CASSLGTPWGNEQFF.

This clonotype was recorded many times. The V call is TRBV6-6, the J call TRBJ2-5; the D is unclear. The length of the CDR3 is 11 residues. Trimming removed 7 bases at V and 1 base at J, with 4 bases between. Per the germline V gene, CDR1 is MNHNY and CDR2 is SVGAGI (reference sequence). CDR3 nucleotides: TGTGCCAGCACGCTCCAAGAGACCCAGTACTTC. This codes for CASTLQETQYF.

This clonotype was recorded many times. The CDR3 region has the DNA TGCGCCAGCAGCCAAGATTTGACTTTACAAGAGACCCAGTACTTC. Translated, it gives CASSQDLTLQETQYF. The chain uses TRBV4-1 and TRBJ2-5; D unresolved. The CDR3 extends over 15 amino acids. Germline CDR1 is MGHRA and CDR2 is YSYEKL. V was trimmed by 0 bases and J by 2 bases, leaving 10 bases between them.

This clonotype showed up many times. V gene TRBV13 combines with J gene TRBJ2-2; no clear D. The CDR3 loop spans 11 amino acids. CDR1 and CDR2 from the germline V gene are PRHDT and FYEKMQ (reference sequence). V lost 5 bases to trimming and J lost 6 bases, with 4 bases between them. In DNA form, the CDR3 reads TGTGCCAGCAGCGAAGCCGGGGAGCTGTTTTTT. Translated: CASSEAGELFF.

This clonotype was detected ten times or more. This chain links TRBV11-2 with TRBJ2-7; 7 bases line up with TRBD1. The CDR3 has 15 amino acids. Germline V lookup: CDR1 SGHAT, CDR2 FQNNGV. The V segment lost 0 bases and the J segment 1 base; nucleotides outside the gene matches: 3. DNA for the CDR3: TGTGCCAGCAGCTTAGAAGGGGGCGCGTCCTACGAGCAGTACTTC. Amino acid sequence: CASSLEGGASYEQYF.

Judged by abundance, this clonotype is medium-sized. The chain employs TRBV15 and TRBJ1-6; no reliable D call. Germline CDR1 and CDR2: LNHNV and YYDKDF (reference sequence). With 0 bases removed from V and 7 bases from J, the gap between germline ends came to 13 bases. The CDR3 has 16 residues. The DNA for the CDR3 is TGTGCCACCAGCAGAGATATTGCCCTTGGAAATTCACCCCTCCACTTT. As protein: CATSRDIALGNSPLHF.

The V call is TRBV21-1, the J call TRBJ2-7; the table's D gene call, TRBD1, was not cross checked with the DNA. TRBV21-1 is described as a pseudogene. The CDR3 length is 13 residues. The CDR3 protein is CASNRGYGYEQYV. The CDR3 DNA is TGTGCCAGCAACAGGGGATATGGCTACGAGCAGTACGTC.

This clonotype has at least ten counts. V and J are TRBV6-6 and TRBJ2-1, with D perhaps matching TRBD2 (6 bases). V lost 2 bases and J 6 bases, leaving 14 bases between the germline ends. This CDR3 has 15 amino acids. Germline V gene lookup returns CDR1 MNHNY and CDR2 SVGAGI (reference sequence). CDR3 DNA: TGTGCCAGCAGTTACGGCGGGATTGAGAGCAATGAGCAGTTCTTC. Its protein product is CASSYGGIESNEQFF.

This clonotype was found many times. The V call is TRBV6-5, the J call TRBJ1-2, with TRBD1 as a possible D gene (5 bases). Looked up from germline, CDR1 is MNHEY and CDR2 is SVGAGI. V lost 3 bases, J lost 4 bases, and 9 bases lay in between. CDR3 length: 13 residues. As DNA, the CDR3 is TGTGCCAGCAGTTATGTCCAGGGCTATGGCTACACCTTC. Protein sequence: CASSYVQGYGYTF.

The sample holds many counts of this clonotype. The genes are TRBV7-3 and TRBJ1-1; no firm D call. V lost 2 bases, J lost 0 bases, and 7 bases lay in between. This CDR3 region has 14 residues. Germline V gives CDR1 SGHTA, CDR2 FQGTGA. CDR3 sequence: CASSLGGVNTEAFF. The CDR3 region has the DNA TGTGCCAGCAGCTTAGGCGGAGTGAACACTGAAGCTTTCTTT. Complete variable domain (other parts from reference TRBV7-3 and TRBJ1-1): GAGVSQTPSNKVTEKGKYVELRCDPISGHTALYWYRQSLGQGPEFLIYFQGTGAADDSGLPNDRFFAVRPEGSVSTLKIQRTERGDSAVYLCASSLGGVNTEAFFGQGTRLTVV.

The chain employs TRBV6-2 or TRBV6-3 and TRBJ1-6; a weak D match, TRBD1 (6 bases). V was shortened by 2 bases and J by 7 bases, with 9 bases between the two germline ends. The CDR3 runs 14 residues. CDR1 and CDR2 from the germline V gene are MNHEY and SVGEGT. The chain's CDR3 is CASSYLQGNSPLHF. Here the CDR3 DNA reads TGTGCCAGCAGTTACCTCCAGGGGAATTCACCCCTCCACTTT.

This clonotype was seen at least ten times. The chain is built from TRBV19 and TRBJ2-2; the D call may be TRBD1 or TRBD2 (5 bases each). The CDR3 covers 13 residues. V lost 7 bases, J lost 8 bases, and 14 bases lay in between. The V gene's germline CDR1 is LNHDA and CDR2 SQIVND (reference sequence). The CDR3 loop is CASNQWGFGELFF. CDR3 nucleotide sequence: TGTGCCAGTAACCAGTGGGGGTTTGGGGAGCTGTTTTTT.

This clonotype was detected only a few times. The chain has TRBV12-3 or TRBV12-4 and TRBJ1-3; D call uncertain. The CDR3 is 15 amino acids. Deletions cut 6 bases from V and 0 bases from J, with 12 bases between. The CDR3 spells CASRSGESSGNTIYF. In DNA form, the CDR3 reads TGTGCCAGCAGGTCGGGCGAGAGCTCTGGAAACACCATATATTTT.

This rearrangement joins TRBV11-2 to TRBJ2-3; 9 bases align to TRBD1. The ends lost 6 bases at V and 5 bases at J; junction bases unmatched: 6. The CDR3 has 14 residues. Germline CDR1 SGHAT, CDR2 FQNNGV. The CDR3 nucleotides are TGTGCCAGCAGGCGACCGGGACAGGGAGATACGCAGTATTTT. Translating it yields CASRRPGQGDTQYF.

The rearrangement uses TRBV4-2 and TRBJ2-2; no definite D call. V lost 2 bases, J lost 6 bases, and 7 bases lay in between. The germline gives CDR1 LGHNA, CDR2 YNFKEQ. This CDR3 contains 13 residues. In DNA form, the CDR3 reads TGTGCCAGCAGCCAAAGGGATTCCGGGGAGCTGTTTTTT. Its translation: CASSQRDSGELFF.

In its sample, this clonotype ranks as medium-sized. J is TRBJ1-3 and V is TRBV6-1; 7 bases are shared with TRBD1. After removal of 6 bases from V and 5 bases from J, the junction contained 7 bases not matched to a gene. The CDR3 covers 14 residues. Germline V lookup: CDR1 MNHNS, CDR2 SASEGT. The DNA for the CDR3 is TGTGCCAGCAGACAGAGGGGGCAGAGAAACACCATATATTTT. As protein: CASRQRGQRNTIYF.

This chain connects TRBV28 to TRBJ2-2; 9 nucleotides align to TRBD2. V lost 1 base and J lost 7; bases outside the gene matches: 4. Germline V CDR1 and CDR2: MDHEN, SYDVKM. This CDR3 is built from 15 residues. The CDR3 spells CASSLLAGANGELFF. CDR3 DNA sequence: TGTGCCAGCAGTTTATTAGCGGGAGCGAACGGGGAGCTGTTTTTT.

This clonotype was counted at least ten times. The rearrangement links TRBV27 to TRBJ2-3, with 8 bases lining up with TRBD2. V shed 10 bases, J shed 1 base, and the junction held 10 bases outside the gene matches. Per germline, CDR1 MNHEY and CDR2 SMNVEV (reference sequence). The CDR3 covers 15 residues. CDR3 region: CAIGRGLGGTDTQYF. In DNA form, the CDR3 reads TGTGCCATCGGGCGGGGACTAGGTGGCACAGATACGCAGTATTTT.

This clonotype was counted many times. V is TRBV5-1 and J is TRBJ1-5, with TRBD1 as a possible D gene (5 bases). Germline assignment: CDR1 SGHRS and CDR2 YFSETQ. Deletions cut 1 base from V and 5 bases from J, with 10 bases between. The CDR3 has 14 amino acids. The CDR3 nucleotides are TGCGCCAGCAGCTTGAGTCCAGGGTATCAGCCCCAGCATTTT. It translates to CASSLSPGYQPQHF.